Sequencing of this TCR beta chain was carried out in a study of long-term antiretroviral therapy in people with HIV. The CDR3 has 17 amino acids. Germline CDR1 SEHNR, CDR2 FQNEAQ (reference sequence). V lost 1 base and J lost 2; bases outside the gene matches: 7. This was the immunoSEQ v3.0 assay at survey level. Clones were read by immunoSEQ multiplex PCR, and TCRdb kept only the in-frame ones, dropping some. The data show about 38,000 clones, roughly 76% seen once. Each specimen consisted of about 0.85-10 million cryopreserved PBMC prior to extraction of DNA. This TCR was recovered from a man younger than 35 with HIV. The chain recombines TRBV7-9 with TRBJ1-3, with 8 bases lining up with TRBD1. Specimen: unsorted PBMCs, collected 1.5 years after starting antiretroviral therapy. The CDR3 DNA follows: TGTGCCAGCAGCTTAGAGGCCTGGACAGGGACTGGAAACACCATATATTTT. Amino acids: CASSLEAWTGTGNTIYF.